The rows below give T cell receptor beta chains drawn from one sample of a study of blood T cell repertoires in COVID-19. Produced via immunoSEQ multiplex PCR; TCRdb's table is partial and in-frame only. The table has 400,000 to 550,000 clones, about 89% seen once; the top ten hold about 4.3%. What was sequenced was peripheral blood. These TCRs come from a woman under 40 with acute or convalescent COVID-19. The conserved cysteine and the conserved F or W are not part of the CDR3 here. Only part of the rows carry a size: once, few, many, or a class if the clone is expanded.

>TRBV7-8|.|TRBJ1-2
ASSSRDSNYGYT
>TRBV6-5|.|TRBJ1-4
ASSYSTGGAREKLF
>TRBV20-1|.|TRBJ2-3
SASTGLASTTQY
>TRBV27|.|TRBJ2-1
ASSITRRDRVYNEQF
>TRBV6-6|.|TRBJ1-3
ASSYSMGGGNTIY
>TRBV6-6|.|TRBJ1-6
ASSKLWNSPLH
>TRBV19|.|TRBJ2-1
ASSNKRGGPPGSYNEQF
>TRBV27|few|TRBJ1-1
ASSWGGSTEAF
>TRBV11-2|.|TRBJ2-1
ASSSPLASSYNEQF
>TRBV11-2|.|TRBJ2-7
ASSLEAGVTYEQY
>TRBV3-1/TRBV3-2|.|TRBJ1-1
ASSQAGTEAF
>TRBV9|.|TRBJ2-5
ASSGPGGPRETQY
>TRBV7-2|.|TRBJ2-5
ASSLDRGQTQY
>TRBV5-1|.|TRBJ2-2
ASSLVGTGILVGELF
>TRBV18|.|TRBJ1-4
ASSPGQGENEKLF
>TRBV5-1|once|TRBJ2-5
ASSLGEVRETQY
>TRBV6-5|.|TRBJ1-2
ASTGGDLQHRGYT
>TRBV27|.|TRBJ1-2
ASSPFGQKAYGYT
>TRBV15|.|TRBJ2-5
ATSRDLRNQETQY
>TRBV2|.|TRBJ2-7
ASSGTVPYEQY
>TRBV19|few|TRBJ1-6
ASSIGAYSPLH
>TRBV21-1|.|TRBJ2-7
ASSKAWNGLAGGPPRHEQY
>TRBV4-1|.|TRBJ1-2
ASSQPGGGENYGYT